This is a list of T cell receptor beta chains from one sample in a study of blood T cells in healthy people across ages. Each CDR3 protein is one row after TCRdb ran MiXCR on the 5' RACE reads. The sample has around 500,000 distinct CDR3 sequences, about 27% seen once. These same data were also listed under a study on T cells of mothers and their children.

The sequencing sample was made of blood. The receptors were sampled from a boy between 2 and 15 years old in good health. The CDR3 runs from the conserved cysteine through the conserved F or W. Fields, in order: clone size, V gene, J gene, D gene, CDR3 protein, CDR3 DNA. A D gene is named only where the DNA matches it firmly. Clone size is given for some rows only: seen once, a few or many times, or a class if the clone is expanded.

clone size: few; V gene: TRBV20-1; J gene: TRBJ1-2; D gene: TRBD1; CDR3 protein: CSAGRDSYGYTF; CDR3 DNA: TGCAGTGCTGGCCGGGACAGCTATGGCTACACCTTC
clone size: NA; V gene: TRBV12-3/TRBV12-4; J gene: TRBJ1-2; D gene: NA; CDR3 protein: CASTTGVHGYTF; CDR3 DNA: TGTGCCAGCACGACAGGAGTCCATGGCTACACCTTC
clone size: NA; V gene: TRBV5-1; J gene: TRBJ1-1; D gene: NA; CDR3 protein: CASSLERTTEAFF; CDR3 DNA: TGCGCCAGCAGCTTGGAGAGGACTACTGAAGCTTTCTTT
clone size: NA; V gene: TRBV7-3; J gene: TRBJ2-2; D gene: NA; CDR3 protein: CASSLSRTQDTGELFF; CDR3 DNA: TGTGCCAGCAGCTTAAGCCGGACGCAGGACACCGGGGAGCTGTTTTTT
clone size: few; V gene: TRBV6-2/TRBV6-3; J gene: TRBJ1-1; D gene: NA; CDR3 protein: CASSPRDWNTEAFF; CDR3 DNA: TGTGCCAGCAGTCCCCGCGACTGGAACACTGAAGCTTTCTTT
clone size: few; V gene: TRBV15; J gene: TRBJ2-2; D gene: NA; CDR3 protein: CATSRDGGYTGELFF; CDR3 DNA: TGTGCCACCAGCAGAGATGGCGGATACACCGGGGAGCTGTTTTTT
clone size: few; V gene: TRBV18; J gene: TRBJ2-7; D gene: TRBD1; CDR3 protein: CASSPSRQGTEQYF; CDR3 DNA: TGTGCCAGCTCACCCTCCAGACAGGGGACCGAGCAGTACTTC
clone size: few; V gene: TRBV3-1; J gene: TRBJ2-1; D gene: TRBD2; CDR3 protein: CASSVASGGLVEQFF; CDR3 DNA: TGTGCCAGCAGCGTCGCTAGCGGGGGATTGGTTGAGCAGTTCTTC
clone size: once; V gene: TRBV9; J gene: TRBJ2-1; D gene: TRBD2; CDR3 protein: CASAKSSGVVNEQFF; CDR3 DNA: TGTGCCAGCGCTAAATCTAGCGGGGTGGTCAATGAGCAGTTCTTC
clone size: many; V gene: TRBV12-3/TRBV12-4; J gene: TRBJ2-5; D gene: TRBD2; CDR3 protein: CASSPGTSGRETQYF; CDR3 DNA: TGTGCCAGCAGCCCGGGGACTAGCGGGAGAGAGACCCAGTACTTC
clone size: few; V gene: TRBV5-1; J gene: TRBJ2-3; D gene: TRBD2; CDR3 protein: CASSLEAGADTQYF; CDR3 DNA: TGCGCCAGCAGCTTGGAAGCGGGGGCAGATACGCAGTATTTT
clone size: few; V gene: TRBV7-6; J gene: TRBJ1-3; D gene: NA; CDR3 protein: CASSPSLHSGNTIYF; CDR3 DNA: TGTGCCAGCAGCCCGAGCCTCCACTCTGGAAACACCATATATTTT
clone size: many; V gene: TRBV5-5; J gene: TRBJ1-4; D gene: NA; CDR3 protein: CASSLGGTTNEKLFF; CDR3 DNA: TGTGCCAGCAGCTTGGGAGGGACAACTAATGAAAAACTGTTTTTT
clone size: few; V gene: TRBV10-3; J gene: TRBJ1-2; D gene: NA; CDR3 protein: CAISESFRSSYTF; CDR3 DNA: TGTGCCATCAGTGAGTCGTTCAGGTCATCCTACACCTTC
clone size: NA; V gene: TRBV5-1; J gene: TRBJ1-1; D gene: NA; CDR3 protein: CASSPGHPRTSEAFF; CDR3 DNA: TGCGCCAGCAGCCCCGGACACCCAAGAACGAGTGAAGCTTTCTTT
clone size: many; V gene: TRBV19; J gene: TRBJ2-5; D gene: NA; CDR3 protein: CASSIEETQYF; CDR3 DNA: TGTGCCAGCAGTATCGAAGAGACCCAGTACTTC
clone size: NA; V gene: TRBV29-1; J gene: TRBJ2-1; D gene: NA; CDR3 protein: CSVAVRGDNEQFF; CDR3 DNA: TGCAGCGTTGCGGTGCGCGGTGACAATGAGCAGTTCTTC